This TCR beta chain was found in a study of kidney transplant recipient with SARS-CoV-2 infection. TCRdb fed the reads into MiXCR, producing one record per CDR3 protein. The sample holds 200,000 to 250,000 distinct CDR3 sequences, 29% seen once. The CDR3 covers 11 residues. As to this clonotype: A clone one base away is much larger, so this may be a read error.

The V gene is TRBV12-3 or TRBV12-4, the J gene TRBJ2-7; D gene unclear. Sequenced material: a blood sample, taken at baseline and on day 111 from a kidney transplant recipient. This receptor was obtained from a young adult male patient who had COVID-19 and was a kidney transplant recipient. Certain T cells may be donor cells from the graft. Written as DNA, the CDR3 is TGTGCCAGCAAATTTGAGGCGGAGCGGTACTTC. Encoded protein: CASKFEAERYF.